These 12 T cell receptor beta chains came from one sample sequenced in a study of cytomegalovirus exposure and HLA in healthy donors. The PCR was carried out with 60 Vbeta primers and 13 Jbeta primers. The repertoire was sequenced with immunoSEQ multiplex PCR; TCRdb's copy has only in-frame clones and lacks some. Among fewer than 200,000 clones listed, roughly 79% were seen once. The sequenced sample consisted of PBMCs. These receptors were obtained from a woman between 18 and 30 years old in good health and CMV-seropositive.

V gene TRBV7-3 combines with J gene TRBJ2-7; D is possibly TRBD1 (6 bases). Germline lookup yields CDR1 SGHTA and CDR2 FQGTGA. V dropped 2 bases and J dropped 4 bases, with 15 bases sitting between them. This CDR3 has 15 residues. This chain's CDR3 is CASSLGGQGLYEQYF. In DNA form, the CDR3 reads TGTGCCAGCAGCTTAGGTGGGCAGGGGCTGTACGAGCAGTACTTC.

The gene calls are TRBV4-2 and TRBJ2-1; TRBD2 matches at 14 bases. The CDR3 runs to 15 residues. CDR1 LGHNA and CDR2 YNFKEQ come from the germline V gene. Trimming at V came to 0 bases and at J to 10 bases, leaving 2 bases not matched to a gene. CDR3 in DNA: TGTGCCAGCAGCCAAGACCGACTAGCGGGGGGGGAGCAGTTCTTC. It specifies CASSQDRLAGGEQFF.

The chain recombines TRBV7-2 with TRBJ2-1, with 13 bases that match TRBD2. This CDR3 is built from 18 residues. CDR1 SGHTA and CDR2 FQGNSA come from the germline V gene. Losses at the gene ends were 4 bases for V and 6 bases for J; bases not matched to a gene: 12. CDR3: CASSSGLAGAQRANEQFF. For the CDR3, the DNA is TGTGCCAGCAGCTCCGGACTAGCGGGGGCTCAAAGGGCCAATGAGCAGTTCTTC.

The chain uses TRBV18 and TRBJ1-3; no firm D call. The CDR3 contains 16 residues. Germline assignment: CDR1 KGHSH and CDR2 LQKENI. Trimming took 1 base from V and 0 from J, leaving 10 bases between them. The CDR3 is CASSPQSGVSGNTIYF. The CDR3, as DNA: TGTGCCAGCTCACCACAGTCCGGTGTCTCTGGAAACACCATATATTTT.

The CDR3 DNA is TGCGCCAGCAGCTTGCTGCGGGACAGGGTTACCGAGCAGTACTTC. Translating gives CASSLLRDRVTEQYF. The rearrangement links TRBV5-1 to TRBJ2-7; the match to TRBD1 covers 9 bases. Per germline, CDR1 SGHRS and CDR2 YFSETQ. V was pared by 1 base and J by 6 bases, with 8 bases of the junction left unmatched. CDR3 length: 15 amino acids.

V and J are TRBV9 and TRBJ1-6; D is unclear. Germline V CDR1 and CDR2: SGDLS, YYNGEE. This CDR3 contains 13 residues. V lost 0 bases and J 9 bases, leaving 7 bases between the germline ends. Here the CDR3 reads CASSVGEGSPLHF. The CDR3 nucleotides read TGTGCCAGCAGCGTAGGCGAGGGTTCACCCCTCCACTTT.

V is TRBV9 and J is TRBJ2-7; 11 bases are shared with TRBD2. This CDR3 spans 15 amino acids. V lost 0 bases to trimming and J lost 3 bases; unmatched junction nucleotides: 2. The germline V gene encodes CDR1 SGDLS and CDR2 YYNGEE. This CDR3 reads CASSVVSGGGYEQYF. The CDR3 DNA follows: TGTGCCAGCAGCGTAGTTAGCGGGGGGGGCTACGAGCAGTACTTC.

This clone turned up a few times. CDR3 region: CATNGGLAVLDEQFF. CDR3 DNA sequence: TGCGCCACCAACGGGGGACTAGCGGTTTTGGATGAGCAGTTCTTC. The rearrangement uses TRBV10-1 and TRBJ2-1; TRBD2 matches 11 bases. The CDR3 is made up of 15 amino acids. V trimming: 10 bases; J trimming: 8 bases; junction bases outside the gene matches: 13. Germline CDR1 reads WNHNN; CDR2 reads SYGVQD (reference sequence).

The chain uses TRBV6-5 and TRBJ1-2; the match to TRBD1 covers 7 bases. The CDR3 extends over 14 amino acids. Trimming at V came to 7 bases and at J to 7 bases, leaving 12 bases not matched to a gene. The germline CDR1 and CDR2 sequences are MNHEY and SVGAGI. The CDR3 DNA reads as TGTGCCAGCACCTACGTCGGACAGGTCACTGGCTACACCTTC. Amino acids: CASTYVGQVTGYTF.

V gene TRBV4-1 combines with J gene TRBJ1-1; D perhaps matches TRBD1 (5 bases). The CDR3 is 15 residues long. In germline, CDR1 is MGHRA, CDR2 YSYEKL. The V end was cut by 1 base, the J end by 7 bases, with 16 bases between. This chain's CDR3 is CASSQGRGDPYEAFF. CDR3 in DNA: TGCGCCAGCAGCCAAGGACGGGGGGATCCCTATGAAGCTTTCTTT.

The chain carries TRBV4-1 and TRBJ2-3; the D is unclear. Germline V CDR1 and CDR2: MGHRA, YSYEKL. This CDR3 comprises 15 residues. V lost 0 bases, J lost 0 bases, and 7 bases lay in between. Here the CDR3 reads CASSQERSSTDTQYF. The CDR3 DNA follows: TGCGCCAGCAGCCAAGAGCGGTCTAGCACAGATACGCAGTATTTT.

This chain joins TRBV12-2 and TRBJ1-5; the table's D call, TRBD1, has no DNA check behind it. TRBV12-2 is a pseudogene segment. The CDR3 runs 17 residues. This CDR3 is CASRLRQGTYGNQPQHF. The CDR3 nucleotides are TGTGCAAGTCGCCTTCGACAGGGGACCTACGGCAATCAGCCCCAGCATTTT.